The clone carrying this T cell receptor beta chain was observed a few times. V lost 5 bases and J lost 3, with 11 bases in between. This CDR3 has 14 amino acids. Germline CDR1 is SQVTM and CDR2 is ANQGSEA. This entry comes from a study of blood T cell repertoires in COVID-19. Assay used: immunoSEQ multiplex PCR; TCRdb lists only in-frame clones, some missing. The sample lists about 160,000 clones, more than 70% seen once, with roughly 18% in the top ten. This TCR was recovered from a man aged 55-75 years who had recovered from COVID-19. Sequenced material: PBMCs or T cells enriched from blood (not recorded which). This chain uses TRBV29-1 with TRBJ2-6; tentative D call: TRBD1 (5 bases). Here the CDR3 DNA reads TGCAGCGTTCTCGACAGTGGTGGGGCCAACGTCCTGACTTTC. This encodes CSVLDSGGANVLTF. Drawing the rest from reference TRBV29-1 and TRBJ2-6, the complete variable domain is SAVISQKPSRDICQRGTSLTIQCQVDSQVTMMFWYRQQPGQSLTLIATANQGSEATYESGFVIDKFPISRPNLTFSTLTVSNMSPEDSSIYLCSVLDSGGANVLTFGAGSRLTVL.